This TCR beta chain was sequenced in a study of blood T cell repertoires in COVID-19. Overall study: Both acute and convalescent COVID-19 samples were obtained from the United States, Italy and Spain. Sample material is recorded as cDNA or gDNA derived from T cells, B-cell-depleted T cells, or PBMCs.

CDR3 length: 16 residues. CDR1 is SEHNR, CDR2 FQNEAQ, per germline (reference sequence). The germline V and J ends were trimmed by 9 bases and 0 bases, with 18 bases remaining between them. TCRdb keeps only in-frame clones here, not all; method: immunoSEQ multiplex PCR. The top ten hold around a fifth of the sample, which has 150,000 to 200,000 clones, roughly four fifths seen once. This TCR derives from a woman aged 80 or older with acute or convalescent COVID-19. The specimen sequenced was peripheral blood. This chain uses TRBV7-9 with TRBJ1-3, with D perhaps matching TRBD1 (5 bases). CDR3 coding DNA: TGTGCCAGTGGCCCGAACCTGGGACTCTCTGGAAACACCATATATTTT. Protein product: CASGPNLGLSGNTIYF.